This TCR beta chain was profiled in a study of blood T cells in healthy people across ages. Study-level information: Capturing about one barcoded beta molecule per two T cells was achieved by template switching.

Trimming left V 4 bases short and J 11 bases short, with 14 bases between. CDR1 and CDR2 from the germline V gene are MNHEY and SVGEGT. The CDR3 sequence is 12 residues long. Whole-study results and caveats: Without sorted subsets, naive and antigen-experienced compartments could not be conclusively compared.

The amount of total RNA extracted per sample was at least 5.5 micrograms. A second PCR of roughly 7 to 11 cycles used a sample-barcoded 5' primer and a J-beta primer mix. A template-switch adaptor that had 12 random nucleotides put a tag on each cDNA molecule. TCRdb re-derived calls from the 5' RACE reads in MiXCR, one entry per CDR3 protein. In the table there are over 600,000 distinct CDR3 sequences, more than 35% of which are singletons. As to this clonotype: The antigen is unknown.

V gene TRBV6-2 or TRBV6-3 combines with J gene TRBJ2-5, with no clear D. Source material: blood. The TCR comes from a man older than 75 in good health. The CDR3, as DNA: TGTGCCAGCAGTTCCTTATACTCGGAGCAGTACTTC. As protein: CASSSLYSEQYF.